These 21 T cell receptor beta chains originate from one sample sequenced in a study of prognosis after radiotherapy for stage I lung cancer. From genomic DNA, TCR beta CDR3 was amplified by two-round multiplex PCR. Specific primers for each TRBV and TRBJ gene were what first-round PCR used. One entry per CDR3 protein, called by TCRdb with MiXCR from the multiplex PCR reads. In the table there are about 59,000 distinct CDR3 sequences, about a quarter of which are singletons. The starting material was PBMCs, obtained before or after stereotactic body radiation therapy (not recorded which). These receptors all come from a donor of 50 years or more with non-small cell lung cancer.

This chain connects TRBV6-2 or TRBV6-3 to TRBJ2-2; D gene uncertain. The germline gives CDR1 MNHEY, CDR2 SVGEGT. V lost 5 bases to trimming and J lost 7 bases, with 20 bases between them. This CDR3 has 16 amino acids. The chain's CDR3 is CASSPTQWAIGGELFF. The CDR3 nucleotides read TGTGCCAGCAGTCCCACCCAGTGGGCAATCGGCGGGGAGCTGTTTTTT.

The genes are TRBV6-1 and TRBJ1-2; D possibly corresponds to TRBD1 (5 bases). This CDR3 contains 16 residues. The V end was cut by 10 bases, the J end by 1 base, with 22 bases between. In germline, CDR1 is MNHNS, CDR2 SASEGT. The CDR3 sequence: CANRKLAKGVNYGYTF. The CDR3 bases are TGTGCCAACAGGAAATTAGCGAAGGGTGTTAACTATGGCTACACCTTC.

This clonotype has at least ten counts. The V gene is TRBV2, the J gene TRBJ2-5; D remains unclear. The CDR3 runs to 10 residues. Deletions cut 7 bases from V and 7 bases from J, with 7 bases between. Germline loops: CDR1 SNHLY, CDR2 FYNNEI. This chain's CDR3 is CASKYGTQYF. In nucleotides, the CDR3 is TGTGCCAGCAAGTACGGGACCCAGTACTTC.

This clonotype was seen repeatedly, ten times or more. The V call is TRBV2, the J call TRBJ2-3; 7 bases are a match to TRBD2. J was trimmed by 7 bases and V by 6 bases; bases with no gene match: 1. Germline V gene sequence: CDR1 SNHLY, CDR2 FYNNEI. The CDR3 is 11 residues long. CDR3 residues: CASRGTNTQYF. The CDR3 region has the DNA TGTGCCAGCAGGGGGACTAATACGCAGTATTTT. Supplemented by reference TRBV2 and TRBJ2-3, the full variable domain reads EPEVTQTPSHQVTQMGQEVILRCVPISNHLYFYWYRQILGQKVEFLVSFYNNEISEKSEIFDDQFSVERPDGSNFTLKIRSTKLEDSAMYFCASRGTNTQYFGPGTRLTVL.

In this sample, this clonotype turned up a few times. The rearrangement joins TRBV18 to TRBJ2-3; a possible D gene is TRBD1 (6 bases). Trimming took 3 bases from V and 4 from J, leaving 8 bases between them. Germline V gene data show CDR1 as KGHSH and CDR2 as LQKENI. This CDR3 comprises 13 residues. This chain's CDR3 is CASSPDSSDTQYF. The CDR3 DNA reads TGTGCCAGCTCACCGGACAGCTCAGATACGCAGTATTTT.

The V call is TRBV13, the J call TRBJ1-2; D possibly corresponds to TRBD1 (6 bases). The V gene's germline CDR1 is PRHDT and CDR2 FYEKMQ (reference sequence). Trimming removed 5 bases at V and 4 bases at J, with 14 bases between. The CDR3 is 14 amino acids. The CDR3 protein is CASSPGRGGYGYTF. Here the CDR3 DNA reads TGTGCCAGCAGCCCAGGCCGAGGGGGCTATGGCTACACCTTC.

This clonotype was observed at least ten times. V and J are TRBV10-3 and TRBJ2-1, with D perhaps assigned TRBD1 or TRBD2 (5 bases each). The length of the CDR3 is 12 residues. Germline V gene data show CDR1 as ENHRY and CDR2 as SYGVKD. Deletions cut 7 bases from V and 6 bases from J, with 10 bases between. This CDR3 is CAIIRDLNEQFF. DNA for the CDR3: TGTGCCATCATTCGGGACCTCAATGAGCAGTTCTTC.

Many counts were recorded for this clonotype. This chain uses TRBV4-2 with TRBJ2-2; D gene uncertain. The CDR3 runs 13 residues. Trimming pared 0 bases from V and 7 bases from J, leaving 6 bases between. The germline V gene encodes CDR1 LGHNA and CDR2 YNFKEQ. The CDR3: CASSQDLGGELFF. The CDR3 DNA reads as TGTGCCAGCAGCCAAGACTTGGGCGGGGAGCTGTTTTTT.

At least ten counts were recorded for this clonotype. The chain uses TRBV20-1 and TRBJ2-3; D may be TRBD2 (7 bases). The CDR3 is 17 amino acids. CDR1 and CDR2 (germline): DFQATT, SNEGSKA (reference sequence). The V and J ends lost 6 bases and 1 base respectively, with 23 bases between them. CDR3 nucleotide sequence: TGCAGTGCCAGGAGGGGGGGAGGAGGGGGTCGCACAGATACGCAGTATTTT. Amino acids: CSARRGGGGGRTDTQYF.

The V and J genes are TRBV7-9 and TRBJ2-5; D gene ambiguous. V lost 3 bases to trimming and J lost 5 bases, with 10 bases between them. From germline, CDR1 is SEHNR and CDR2 FQNEAQ (reference sequence). The CDR3 covers 13 residues. This CDR3 is CASSFQRVETQYF. The CDR3 DNA reads TGTGCCAGCAGCTTCCAAAGGGTTGAGACCCAGTACTTC.

This chain connects TRBV7-6 to TRBJ2-7, with 7 bases that match TRBD1. The length of the CDR3 is 13 residues. Germline assignment: CDR1 SGHVS and CDR2 FNYEAQ. Trimming cost V 5 bases and J 4 bases; bases outside gene matches: 5. CDR3 coding DNA: TGTGCCAGCAGCAGCAACAGGGGATACGAGCAGTACTTC. Amino acids: CASSSNRGYEQYF.

This clonotype was seen repeatedly, ten times or more. The chain combines TRBV7-9 with TRBJ2-7; TRBD1 matches 7 bases. The CDR3 spans 14 residues. The V gene end was trimmed by 5 bases and the J gene end by 1 base; junction bases not matched to a gene: 5. Germline CDR1 is SEHNR and CDR2 is FQNEAQ (reference sequence). The CDR3 loop is CASSQGQRSYEQYF. The CDR3 nucleotides read TGTGCCAGCAGCCAGGGACAGCGTTCCTACGAGCAGTACTTC.

Of note for this clonotype: Relative to the germline gene, one junction end is altered; a read error may explain this. This chain joins TRBV28 and TRBJ1-6; weak D call: TRBD1 (6 bases). The CDR3 contains 16 residues. Germline CDR1 reads MDHEN; CDR2 reads SYDVKM. The CDR3 spells CASTLPGGRGNSPIHF. The CDR3 nucleotides are TGTGCCAGTACCCTTCCGGGGGGCAGGGGTAATTCACCCATCCACTTT.

This clonotype showed up many times. This chain joins TRBV12-3 or TRBV12-4 and TRBJ1-1; D possibly corresponds to TRBD1 (5 bases). This CDR3 has 13 residues. Trimming shortened V by 7 bases and J by 7 bases, and 16 bases separated the two germline ends. The CDR3 is CASTIQGGNEAFF. The DNA of the CDR3 is TGTGCCAGCACCATCCAGGGAGGGAATGAAGCTTTCTTT.

For this clonotype: A far more abundant clone sits one base away, making this likely a read error. J is TRBJ1-1 and V is TRBV6-1, with D uncertain. This CDR3 has 13 residues. Deletions cut 5 bases from V and 1 base from J, with 8 bases between. CDR1 and CDR2 (germline): MNHNS, SASEGT. The CDR3 here is CASSYLANTEAFF. In nucleotides, the CDR3 is TGTGCCAGCAGTTATCTGGCGAACACTGAAGCTTTCTTT.

This clonotype came up many times. In nucleotides, the CDR3 is TGTGCCAGCAGTCTGGTAACTCTTCAAGAGACCCAGTACTTC. This encodes CASSLVTLQETQYF. The chain couples TRBV6-1 to TRBJ2-5; D remains ambiguous. Germline assignment: CDR1 MNHNS and CDR2 SASEGT. The CDR3 has 14 residues. The V end lost 5 bases, the J end lost 2 bases, and 12 bases lay between the germline ends.

This clonotype was counted ten times or more. The genes are TRBV5-1 and TRBJ1-4; D is unclear. The CDR3 runs to 16 residues. The V gene lost 4 bases and the J gene lost 0 bases, with 13 bases spanning the gap. Germline assignment: CDR1 SGHRS and CDR2 YFSETQ. The CDR3, as DNA: TGCGCCAGCAGCACCGGACCGAGATCAACTAATGAAAAACTGTTTTTT. Encoded protein: CASSTGPRSTNEKLFF.

This clonotype was seen ten or more times. This chain links TRBV5-1 with TRBJ2-2; maybe TRBD2 (5 bases). CDR1 SGHRS and CDR2 YFSETQ come from the germline V gene. Trimming shortened V by 1 base and J by 5 bases, and 15 bases separated the two germline ends. CDR3 length equals 16 residues. The CDR3, as DNA: TGCGCCAGCAGCTTGCAGTCGGCTAGCCGAACCGGGGAGCTGTTTTTT. Its protein product is CASSLQSASRTGELFF.

As regards this clonotype: A read error may be the cause here, since a much bigger clone is one base away. CDR3 amino acids: CASSQGPTKTGELFF. The CDR3 coding sequence is TGTGCCAGCTCACAGGGACCAACGAAAACCGGGGAGCTGTTTTTT. The rearrangement links TRBV18 to TRBJ2-2, with D tentatively TRBD1 or TRBD2 (5 bases each). CDR1 KGHSH and CDR2 LQKENI come from the germline V gene. CDR3 length: 15 amino acids.

A single count supports this clonotype. Germline and junction disagree at one end, which may indicate a read error. The J gene is TRBJ2-5, the V gene TRBV4-2; D is possibly TRBD2 (6 bases). The CDR3 runs to 13 residues. Germline assignment: CDR1 LGHNA and CDR2 YNFKEQ. CDR3 protein: CARSQSGEETQYF. As DNA, the CDR3 is TGTGCCAGAAGCCAATCGGGAGAGGAGACCCAGTACTTC.

This clonotype came up many times. The chain is built from TRBV19 and TRBJ1-2; 8 bases line up with TRBD1. This CDR3 spans 14 amino acids. Germline loops: CDR1 LNHDA, CDR2 SQIVND (reference sequence). Trimming took 3 bases from V and 8 from J; bases not matched to a gene: 8. The CDR3 sequence is CASSMGQAVGGYTF. The CDR3 region has the DNA TGTGCCAGTAGTATGGGACAGGCGGTAGGCGGCTACACCTTC.